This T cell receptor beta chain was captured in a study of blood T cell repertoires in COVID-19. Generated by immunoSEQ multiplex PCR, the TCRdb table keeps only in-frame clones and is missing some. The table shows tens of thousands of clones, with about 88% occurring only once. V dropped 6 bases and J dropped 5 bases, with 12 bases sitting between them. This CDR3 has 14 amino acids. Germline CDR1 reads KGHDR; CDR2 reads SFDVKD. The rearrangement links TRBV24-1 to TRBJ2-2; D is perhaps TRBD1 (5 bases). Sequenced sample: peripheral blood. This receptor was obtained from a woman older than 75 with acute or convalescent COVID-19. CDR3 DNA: TGTGCCACCAGTAGCACAGGCGTAACCGGGGAGCTGTTTTTT. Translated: CATSSTGVTGELFF.